This entry is about one T cell receptor (beta chain). As yet, its antigen is unknown. This sample was taken from a study of cytomegalovirus exposure and HLA in healthy donors. Study-level points and caveats: Three CMV-associated chains proved CMV antigen-specific in vitro. A missense DCLRE1C variant was associated with V- and J-gene trimming of TCR beta chains in a later analysis, and an independent cohort replicated the association.

The V and J ends lost 2 bases and 8 bases respectively, with 12 bases between them. The V gene's germline CDR1 is KGHSH and CDR2 LQKENI. CDR3 length equals 14 residues. Use of 60 Vbeta and 13 Jbeta primers characterized the PCR. Data came from immunoSEQ multiplex PCR; TCRdb stores just in-frame clones and leaves some out. The sample holds about 69,000 clones, less than 75% seen once. The clonotype originates from a woman under 40 in good health and CMV-seronegative. Sequencing was performed on PBMCs. The chain links TRBV18 to TRBJ1-4; D is perhaps TRBD1 (6 bases). The CDR3 loop is CASSPDTGSEKLFF. CDR3 DNA: TGTGCCAGCTCACCAGACACAGGGTCAGAAAAACTGTTTTTT.